The present T cell receptor beta chain was sequenced within a study of T-cell reconstitution after alpha-beta-depleted transplantation in children. The CDR3 covers 13 residues. The germline V gene has CDR1 LGHNT and CDR2 FRNRAP. V was cut by 3 bases and J by 8 bases, with 13 bases left in between. Unique molecular identifiers were incorporated into the prepared TCRbeta library. A single record per CDR3 protein comes from TCRdb applying MiXCR to the PCR reads. This table has about 100,000 distinct CDR3 sequences, 5.5% to 6.5% appearing once. The rearrangement links TRBV12-5 to TRBJ1-2; D ambiguous. This specimen was PBMCs, mostly from graft donor cells, taken 360 days after TCRalphabeta/CD19-depleted stem cell transplant. The sequence was collected from a male patient aged 2 to 9 who had a stem cell transplant for acute lymphoblastic leukemia, so the T cells may come from the graft donor. CDR3 amino acids: CASGLEEEGGYTF. The CDR3 coding sequence is TGTGCTAGTGGTTTAGAAGAGGAGGGAGGCTACACCTTC. The whole variable domain, filled in from reference TRBV12-5 and TRBJ1-2, reads DARVTQTPRHKVTEMGQEVTMRCQPILGHNTVFWYRQTMMQGLELLAYFRNRAPLDDSGMPKDRFSAEMPDATLATLKIQPSEPRDSAVYFCASGLEEEGGYTFGSGTRLTVV.